The next 26 T cell receptor beta chains were all read from a single sample in a study of T-cell reconstitution after alpha-beta-depleted transplantation in children. For TCRbeta, the library was prepared with unique molecular identifiers. TCRdb called the PCR reads again in MiXCR, with one record for every CDR3 protein. Of approximately 89,000 distinct CDR3 sequences detected, less than 20% appear once; the ten largest clones hold roughly a fifth. The material sequenced was PBMCs, mostly from graft donor cells, taken 180 days after TCRalphabeta/CD19-depleted stem cell transplant. The source of these receptors is a male patient between 2 and 10 years old who had a stem cell transplant for acute lymphoblastic leukemia, so the T cells may come from the graft donor.

The rearrangement uses TRBV29-1 and TRBJ2-2, with D hard to call. Germline CDR1 SQVTM, CDR2 ANQGSEA. The CDR3 loop spans 13 amino acids. V gave up 8 bases and J gave up 0 bases, with 10 bases separating them. CDR3 region: CSSMGTNTGELFF. The CDR3, as DNA: TGCAGCTCAATGGGGACGAACACCGGGGAGCTGTTTTTT.

This clonotype was recorded a few times. The chain has TRBV20-1 and TRBJ1-6, with a tentative D call TRBD1 (5 bases). Germline lookup yields CDR1 DFQATT and CDR2 SNEGSKA (reference sequence). The V gene lost 2 bases and the J gene lost 9 bases, with 11 bases spanning the gap. This CDR3 has 13 residues. CDR3 DNA sequence: TGCAGTGCTAGAACGGGGGGATCTTCACCCCTCCACTTT. Translated: CSARTGGSSPLHF.

This chain connects TRBV4-2 to TRBJ2-1; unclear D gene. Germline loops: CDR1 LGHNA, CDR2 YNFKEQ. V lost 0 bases and J lost 4, with 7 bases in between. The CDR3 totals 14 residues. CDR3 protein: CASSQDPSYNEQFF. DNA for the CDR3: TGTGCCAGCAGCCAAGACCCCAGTTACAATGAGCAGTTCTTC.

This clonotype was seen a handful of times. The chain employs TRBV20-1 and TRBJ1-3; perhaps TRBD1 as D (5 bases). CDR3 size: 12 residues. V lost 6 bases and J lost 4, with 10 bases in between. The germline V gene has CDR1 DFQATT and CDR2 SNEGSKA (reference sequence). Here the CDR3 reads CSASGLGNTIYF. The CDR3, as DNA: TGCAGTGCGTCAGGGTTGGGAAACACCATATATTTT.

This clonotype was recorded a few times. The V gene is TRBV10-3, the J gene TRBJ2-7; D is unclear. The CDR3 contains 13 residues. The germline CDR1 and CDR2 sequences are ENHRY and SYGVKD. Deletions cut 11 bases from V and 8 bases from J, with 22 bases between. The DNA for the CDR3 is TGTGCCCACGCCGGGCAGGACGTGAAAAAGCAGTACTTC. Residues: CAHAGQDVKKQYF.

The chain is built from TRBV3-1 and TRBJ2-1, with 12 bases lining up with TRBD2. From germline, CDR1 is LGHDT and CDR2 YNNKEL (reference sequence). Losses at the gene ends were 2 bases for V and 15 bases for J; bases not matched to a gene: 8. The CDR3 has 14 amino acids. CDR3 bases: TGTGCCAGCAGCCAAAGACTAGCGGGGGCCCCATGGTTCTTC. It encodes CASSQRLAGAPWFF.

In DNA, the CDR3 is TGTGCCAGCAGGGCAGCAACGAACACCGGGGAGCTGTTTTTT. This gives the protein CASRAATNTGELFF. This chain connects TRBV7-2 to TRBJ2-2; D gene uncertain. V shed 6 bases and J shed 0 bases, with 8 bases lying between them. The CDR3 runs to 14 residues. The germline gives CDR1 SGHTA, CDR2 FQGNSA.

The chain uses TRBV18 and TRBJ1-6; 9 bases match TRBD1. The V segment lost 5 bases and the J segment 13 bases; nucleotides outside the gene matches: 9. The germline CDR1 and CDR2 sequences are KGHSH and LQKENI. The CDR3 is made up of 14 amino acids. The CDR3 sequence is CASSSGTGQSPLHF. CDR3 in DNA: TGTGCCAGCTCATCCGGGACAGGGCAATCCCCCCTCCACTTT.

This clonotype was observed a handful of times. The rearrangement uses TRBV7-2 and TRBJ1-6; TRBD1 agrees at 7 bases. The CDR3 is made up of 16 amino acids. J gave up 10 bases and V 5 bases, and 14 bases lay outside the gene matches. CDR1 and CDR2 (germline): SGHTA, FQGNSA. CDR3 residues: CASSDRGPTISSPLHF. CDR3 DNA sequence: TGTGCCAGCAGCGATAGGGGGCCAACAATTTCCTCACCCCTCCACTTT.

The chain is built from TRBV20-1 and TRBJ1-6; tentatively, D is TRBD1 (6 bases). V gave up 6 bases and J gave up 8 bases, with 20 bases separating them. Germline values: CDR1 DFQATT, CDR2 SNEGSKA (reference sequence). There are 15 residues in the CDR3. For the CDR3, the DNA is TGCAGTGCCTTCTCCGCAGGGGAAGCTGATTCACCCCTCCACTTT. Residues: CSAFSAGEADSPLHF.

This clonotype was counted many times. The chain is built from TRBV7-9 and TRBJ2-3, with D unclear. This CDR3 comprises 11 residues. Germline loops: CDR1 SEHNR, CDR2 FQNEAQ (reference sequence). Trimming pared 8 bases from V and 6 bases from J, leaving 9 bases between. CDR3 coding DNA: TGTGCCAGCTCGAATTCCGATACGCAGTATTTT. Its protein product is CASSNSDTQYF. The full variable domain, with the rest looked up from reference TRBV7-9 and TRBJ2-3, is DTGVSQNPRHKITKRGQNVTFRCDPISEHNRLYWYRQTLGQGPEFLTYFQNEAQLEKSRLLSDRFSAERPKGSFSTLEIQRTEQGDSAMYLCASSNSDTQYFGPGTRLTVL.

V is TRBV5-1 and J is TRBJ1-5; 9 bases agree with TRBD1. V gave up 4 bases and J gave up 6 bases; unmatched junction bases: 8. Looked up from germline, CDR1 is SGHRS and CDR2 is YFSETQ. The CDR3 is made up of 15 amino acids. For the CDR3, the DNA is TGCGCCAGCAGCCCATCACAGGGGGCTGGTCAGCCCCAGCATTTT. It codes for CASSPSQGAGQPQHF. Drawing the rest from reference TRBV5-1 and TRBJ1-5, the complete variable domain is KAGVTQTPRYLIKTRGQQVTLSCSPISGHRSVSWYQQTPGQGLQFLFEYFSETQRNKGNFPGRFSGRQFSNSRSEMNVSTLELGDSALYLCASSPSQGAGQPQHFGDGTRLSIL.

Note on this clonotype: Germline and junction disagree at one end, which may indicate a read error. The V and J genes are TRBV7-9 and TRBJ1-2; D not resolved. Looked up from germline, CDR1 is SEHNR and CDR2 is FQNEAQ (reference sequence). The CDR3 totals 10 residues. DNA for the CDR3: TGTGCCAGCAGCTTAACCCTGGAGGGCTTC. It codes for CASSLTLEGF.

A few counts support this clonotype. V gene TRBV20-1 combines with J gene TRBJ2-7; no clear D. Trimming left V 1 base short and J 3 bases short, with 10 bases between. Germline V gene data show CDR1 as DFQATT and CDR2 as SNEGSKA (reference sequence). This CDR3 is 13 amino acids long. CDR3 DNA: TGCAGTGCTAGAGGTACTAAGAGCTACGAGCAGTACTTC. Residues: CSARGTKSYEQYF.

This clonotype was seen a few times. This rearrangement joins TRBV5-1 to TRBJ2-3, with D perhaps TRBD1 or TRBD2 (5 bases each). Germline loops: CDR1 SGHRS, CDR2 YFSETQ. This CDR3 is 16 amino acids long. V lost 2 bases to trimming and J lost 2 bases, with 15 bases between them. The CDR3 DNA follows: TGCGCCAGCAGCTTATGGGGACCTAGGATCACAGATACGCAGTATTTT. It translates to CASSLWGPRITDTQYF. Based on the CDR3 plus reference TRBV5-1 and TRBJ2-3, the full variable domain is KAGVTQTPRYLIKTRGQQVTLSCSPISGHRSVSWYQQTPGQGLQFLFEYFSETQRNKGNFPGRFSGRQFSNSRSEMNVSTLELGDSALYLCASSLWGPRITDTQYFGPGTRLTVL.

This clonotype was picked up one time. The conserved phenylalanine or tryptophan is not found at the CDR3 terminus, so this likely reflects a read error. The gene calls are TRBV27 and TRBJ1-2, with D perhaps matching TRBD1 (5 bases). The CDR3 spans 15 residues. V was cut by 7 bases and J by 4 bases, with 19 bases left in between. Germline values: CDR1 MNHEY, CDR2 SMNVEV (reference sequence). CDR3 DNA: TGTGCCAGCAATTGGGGCGAGGGAAAAACCTATGGCTACACCTAC. This gives the protein CASNWGEGKTYGYTY.

The chain links TRBV10-3 to TRBJ2-4; TRBD1 or TRBD2 may be the D gene (5 bases each). The CDR3 sequence is 15 residues long. Germline assignment: CDR1 ENHRY and CDR2 SYGVKD. Trimming removed 2 bases at V and 4 bases at J, with 12 bases between. The CDR3 spells CAISEPGSRKNIQYF. DNA of the CDR3: TGTGCCATCAGTGAGCCAGGGAGCAGAAAAAACATTCAGTACTTC.

The V and J genes are TRBV12-3 or TRBV12-4 and TRBJ2-5; TRBD1 matches 8 bases. The CDR3 consists of 17 residues. J gave up 0 bases and V 6 bases, and 12 bases lay outside the gene matches. The DNA for the CDR3 is TGTGCCAGCAGCTCACAAGTCGGACAGGGATACCAAGAGACCCAGTACTTC. Translation: CASSSQVGQGYQETQYF.

This clonotype was found many times. The V and J genes are TRBV12-3 or TRBV12-4 and TRBJ2-7; the D is unclear. CDR3 length: 12 residues. The germline V and J ends were trimmed by 2 bases and 7 bases, with 9 bases remaining between them. The CDR3 DNA reads TGTGCCAGCAGTTTACTAGGTTCGGAGCAGTACTTC. It translates to CASSLLGSEQYF.

This clonotype was observed a few times. The V call is TRBV29-1, the J call TRBJ2-6, with no clear D. The CDR3 is 17 amino acids. Germline loops: CDR1 SQVTM, CDR2 ANQGSEA. The V gene lost 3 bases and the J gene lost 0 bases, with 15 bases spanning the gap. Here the CDR3 DNA reads TGCAGCGTTGAGGTGGCCGTCCAGAGCTCTGGGGCCAACGTCCTGACTTTC. Amino acids: CSVEVAVQSSGANVLTF.

The rearrangement uses TRBV29-1 and TRBJ2-7; D possibly corresponds to TRBD2 (6 bases). V was clipped by 1 base and J by 1 base, with 11 bases between them. The germline V gene encodes CDR1 SQVTM and CDR2 ANQGSEA. The CDR3 runs to 14 residues. The CDR3 sequence: CSVEVATSSYEQYF. Here the CDR3 DNA reads TGCAGCGTTGAAGTGGCGACTAGTTCCTACGAGCAGTACTTC.

The V gene is TRBV4-3, the J gene TRBJ2-1; D remains unclear. Trimming left V 4 bases short and J 2 bases short, with 12 bases between. Germline V gives CDR1 LGHNA, CDR2 YSLEER. There are 15 residues in the CDR3. The CDR3 DNA reads as TGCGCCAGCAGCCTCAGGACGAACACCTACAATGAGCAGTTCTTC. Its protein product is CASSLRTNTYNEQFF.

This clonotype was observed many times. The rearrangement links TRBV5-5 to TRBJ2-2; 7 bases are a match to TRBD1. Germline trimming cut 4 bases from V and 5 bases from J; bases unmatched to any gene: 8. This CDR3 spans 15 amino acids. The germline V gene encodes CDR1 SGHKS and CDR2 YYEKEE (reference sequence). The chain's CDR3 is CASSLDRARTGELFF. Written as DNA, the CDR3 is TGTGCCAGCAGCCTCGACAGGGCGCGGACCGGGGAGCTGTTTTTT.

The chain combines TRBV5-1 with TRBJ2-2; 14 positions match TRBD2. After removal of 3 bases from V and 1 base from J, the junction contained 8 bases not matched to a gene. The CDR3 consists of 19 residues. Germline V CDR1 and CDR2: SGHRS, YFSETQ. The CDR3 loop is CASSWGLAGAWVNTGELFF. The DNA of the CDR3 is TGCGCCAGCAGCTGGGGACTAGCGGGGGCCTGGGTGAACACCGGGGAGCTGTTTTTT.

The chain has TRBV6-1 and TRBJ1-5; 7 nucleotides align to TRBD1. The CDR3 covers 17 residues. Germline CDR1 MNHNS, CDR2 SASEGT. With 6 bases clipped from V and 3 bases from J, the junction kept 14 bases outside the gene matches. CDR3 residues: CASSTWDSRLYNQPQHF. The CDR3 nucleotides are TGTGCCAGCAGCACTTGGGACAGCCGACTGTACAATCAGCCCCAGCATTTT.

The CDR3 DNA reads as TGTGCCAGCTCAGGGGCGATAAAGTCCCCCTACGAGCAGTACTTC. The encoded protein is CASSGAIKSPYEQYF. This sequence joins TRBV18 and TRBJ2-7, with TRBD1 as a possible D gene (5 bases). CDR1 and CDR2 (germline): KGHSH, LQKENI. The CDR3 is made up of 15 amino acids. Trimming shortened V by 5 bases and J by 2 bases, and 16 bases separated the two germline ends.